This T cell receptor (beta chain) is drawn from a study of human T cells and chemical hapten exposure. With regard to this clonotype: Antigen unknown.

With 0 bases removed from V and 6 bases from J, the gap between germline ends came to 6 bases. The CDR3 has 12 amino acids. Germline lookup yields CDR1 GTSNPN and CDR2 SVGIG (reference sequence). In the original processing: Sequenced samples showed a median of 95,638 TCRs each, with counts running from around 24,000 to 710,000. TCRdb processed the RACE reads anew with MiXCR; each CDR3 protein has one entry. Clone size and V and J calls follow TCRdb, not the original study. Here the sample spans 350,000 to 450,000 distinct CDR3 sequences, roughly 4.6% being singletons. Time point: pre-sensitization, week 0. Treatment denoted: therapeutic diphenylcyclopropenone sensitization with weekly scalp DPC. The donor pool consisted of alopecia patients aged 18 to 70 years, considered suitable for DPC. General study results and limits: Patch test score rose with PT1 expanded TCR count, significant at thresholds 8, 16 and 32, not 4. Every donor had alopecia, and their immune response may therefore differ from healthy people's.

The input for sequencing was whole blood, taken in connection with sensitization to the hapten diphenylcyclopropenone (DPC). This TCR was sampled from a woman in her fifties or sixties with alopecia areata. Some clones in this sample may be carry-over from other donors' samples. V gene TRBV30 combines with J gene TRBJ1-5; unclear D gene. As DNA, the CDR3 is TGTGCCTGGAGTGTCGTGGGTCAGCCCCAGCATTTT. The encoded protein is CAWSVVGQPQHF.